The clone carrying this T cell receptor (beta chain) was recorded many times. The CDR3 totals 14 residues. The germline CDR1 and CDR2 sequences are DFQATT and SNEGSKA (reference sequence). After removal of 6 bases from V and 8 bases from J, the junction contained 15 bases not matched to a gene. This sample is part of a study of T cells in Graves' hyperthyroidism and ophthalmopathy. The CDR3 regions of TCR beta were amplified from RNA transcripts. The TCR CDR3 was amplified in a first-round RT-PCR using the HTBI primer set. TCRdb re-called the multiplex PCR reads with MiXCR, one entry per CDR3 protein. The sample has fewer than 450,000 distinct CDR3 sequences; roughly 17% are singletons. Among the patients, aged 18 to 65, hyperthyroidism was newly diagnosed and had lasted under 2 months.

This chain connects TRBV20-1 to TRBJ1-2; 7 positions match TRBD1. The TCR was taken from a woman aged 30 to 39 with Graves' hyperthyroidism that later progressed to Graves' ophthalmopathy. The specimen was blood. In DNA form, the CDR3 reads TGCAGTGCCTCACGCATGGGAGGGGGCCACGGCTACACCTTC. Protein sequence: CSASRMGGGHGYTF.